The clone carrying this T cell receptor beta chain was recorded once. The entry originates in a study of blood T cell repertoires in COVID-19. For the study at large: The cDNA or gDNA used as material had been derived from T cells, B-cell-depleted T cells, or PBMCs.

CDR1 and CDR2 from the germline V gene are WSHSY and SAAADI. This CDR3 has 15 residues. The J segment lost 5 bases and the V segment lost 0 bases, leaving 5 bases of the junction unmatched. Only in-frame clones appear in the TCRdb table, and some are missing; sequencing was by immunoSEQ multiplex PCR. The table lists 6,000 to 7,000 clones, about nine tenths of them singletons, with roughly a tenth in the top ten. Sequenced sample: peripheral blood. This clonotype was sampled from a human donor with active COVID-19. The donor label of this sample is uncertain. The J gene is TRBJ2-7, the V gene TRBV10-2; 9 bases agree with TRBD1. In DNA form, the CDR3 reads TGCGCCAGCAGTGAGTCAGGACAGGGGTTCCACGAGCAGTACTTC. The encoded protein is CASSESGQGFHEQYF.